A selection of T cell receptor beta chains follows, all from one sample in a study of blood T cells in healthy people across ages. TCRdb re-called the 5' RACE reads with MiXCR, one entry per CDR3 protein. The sample contains 650,000 to 800,000 distinct CDR3 sequences, around 50% of which appear only once. Material: blood. These receptors all come from a woman of 80 years or more in good health. Both conserved end residues are part of each CDR3. A D gene is named only where the DNA matches it firmly. Some rows mark clone size as missing; the rest say once, few, many or name a class of expanded clone.

size	V	J	D	DNA	CDR3
many	TRBV6-4	TRBJ1-6	.	TGTGCCAGCAGTCGGGGGGCGCTCGGGAATTCACCCCTCCACTTT	CASSRGALGNSPLHF
.	TRBV29-1	TRBJ2-1	.	TGCAGCGTTGCCACGAGGCTAAGCCGCGAGCAGTTCTTC	CSVATRLSREQFF
.	TRBV18	TRBJ2-7	.	TGTGCCACCGCCGACGGGAGCTCCTACGAGCAGTACTTC	CATADGSSYEQYF
few	TRBV3-1	TRBJ2-1	.	TGTGCCAGCAGCGGGAGTCTGGCGGGGTCTCGGGAGCAGTTCTTC	CASSGSLAGSREQFF
.	TRBV11-2	TRBJ2-3	.	TGTGCCAGCAGCTCCTGGAATCATACGCAGTATTTT	CASSSWNHTQYF
few	TRBV5-6	TRBJ2-2	.	TGTGCCAGCAGCTGGCTTGGACGGGACACCGGGGAGCTGTTTTTT	CASSWLGRDTGELFF
.	TRBV20-1	TRBJ2-1	.	TGCAGTGCTCTCCGGATAGGTTTGGGTGAGCAGTTCTTC	CSALRIGLGEQFF
.	TRBV24-1	TRBJ2-7	TRBD1	TGTGCCACCGGTGATTTAATCCGGGACAGGGGATACGAGCAGTACTTC	CATGDLIRDRGYEQYF
.	TRBV15	TRBJ1-4	TRBD1	TGTGCCACCAGCAGAGAGGGGACAGACATCGCAACTAATGAAAAACTGTTTTTT	CATSREGTDIATNEKLFF
few	TRBV18	TRBJ1-6	.	TGTGCCAGCTCACCGTTTCCGCGGACGAGCTCCTATAATTCACCCCTCCACTTT	CASSPFPRTSSYNSPLHF
few	TRBV7-9	TRBJ2-3	.	TGTGCCAGCAGCTCCAATATAATTCGGACAGATACGCAGTATTTT	CASSSNIIRTDTQYF
.	TRBV29-1	TRBJ2-6	.	TGCAGCGTCGAAACAACTGGGGCCAACGTCCTGACTTTC	CSVETTGANVLTF
many	TRBV5-1	TRBJ1-2	.	TGCGCCAGCAGCTTGGGGGGGGAGAACTATGGCTACACCTTC	CASSLGGENYGYTF
many	TRBV9	TRBJ1-2	.	TGTGCCAGCAGCGTAGAACCCTTGGAGAGCCACTATGGCTACACCTTC	CASSVEPLESHYGYTF
.	TRBV5-1	TRBJ2-1	.	TGCGCCAGCAGCTTTCATGGGCTAGCGGACTCAGGGGATGAGCAGTTCTTC	CASSFHGLADSGDEQFF
.	TRBV4-2	TRBJ2-3	.	TGTGCCAGCAGCCAAGGGCCGGGTCCTAGCACAGATACGCAGTATTTT	CASSQGPGPSTDTQYF
.	TRBV28	TRBJ2-1	TRBD2	TGTGCCAGCTGGATGGGACTAGGACACAATGAGCAGTTCTTC	CASWMGLGHNEQFF
few	TRBV11-2	TRBJ1-2	TRBD1	TGTGCCAGCAGCTTAGAGGACAGGGGGCTACGCGGATATGGCTACACCTTC	CASSLEDRGLRGYGYTF
.	TRBV7-9	TRBJ1-1	.	TGTGCCAGCAGCTTCCTCCAGGGGAGCACTGAAGCTTTCTTT	CASSFLQGSTEAFF
.	TRBV2	TRBJ2-3	.	TGTGCCTGCAGTGAGTCTCACCCGCAGTATTTT	CACSESHPQYF
.	TRBV21-1	TRBJ1-4	.	TGTGCCAGCAGCAACACTAGACAGGGCCTAGAAAAACTGTTTTTT	CASSNTRQGLEKLFF
.	TRBV6-2/TRBV6-3	TRBJ1-5	.	TGTGCCAGCAGTTACGTGGCTAGCAATCAGCTCCAGCATTTT	CASSYVASNQLQHF
many	TRBV9	TRBJ2-1	TRBD2	TGTGCCAGCAGCGTAGCGGGGGGGCTAACCTACAATGAGCAGTTCTTC	CASSVAGGLTYNEQFF
.	TRBV6-2/TRBV6-3	TRBJ2-7	.	TGTGCCAGCAGTTACCCAGATTTCTACGAGCAGTACTTC	CASSYPDFYEQYF
many	TRBV20-1	TRBJ1-1	.	TGCAGTGCTAGGAAAGGGGCTCCTCGACTGGACACTGAAGCTTTCTTT	CSARKGAPRLDTEAFF
many	TRBV7-3	TRBJ2-5	.	TGTGCCAGCAGCTTACAAGCTGCGGCTGGTGAGACCCAGTACTTC	CASSLQAAAGETQYF
.	TRBV12-3/TRBV12-4	TRBJ1-1	.	TGTGCCAGCAGTTTAGAACACAGGGCGAACACTGAAGCTTTCTTT	CASSLEHRANTEAFF
.	TRBV3-1	TRBJ1-1	.	TGTGCCAGCAGGCAGTCCACTGAAGCTTTCTTT	CASRQSTEAFF
many	TRBV28	TRBJ2-1	TRBD1	TGTGCCAGCAGCCGACAGGGACCCTACAATGAGCAGTTCTTC	CASSRQGPYNEQFF
few	TRBV20-1	TRBJ1-1	.	TGCAGTGCCACCAATCCAACAGGACATGGAGCTTTCTTT	CSATNPTGHGAFF
.	TRBV5-1	TRBJ2-2	.	TGCGCCAGCAGCTTGGCCGCGGCGCCCACCGGGGAGCTGTTTTTT	CASSLAAAPTGELFF
.	TRBV4-3	TRBJ2-1	TRBD2	TGCGCCAGCAGCCAACTAGCGGGGTCCTACAATGAGCAGTTCTTC	CASSQLAGSYNEQFF
.	TRBV4-2	TRBJ2-3	.	TGTGCCAGCAGCCTCACTACTTGGGATACGCAGTATTTT	CASSLTTWDTQYF
few	TRBV20-1	TRBJ1-1	.	TGCAGTTTCCAGGCTCAGGTATCTGAAGCTTTCTTT	CSFQAQVSEAFF
few	TRBV3-1	TRBJ2-7	.	TGTGCCAGCAGCCGAACCAGTACTCCGGGCAATGAGCAGTACTTC	CASSRTSTPGNEQYF
many	TRBV4-1	TRBJ1-4	.	TGCGCCAGCAGCCTCTCCAGTGTCACTAATGAAAAACTGTTTTTT	CASSLSSVTNEKLFF
.	TRBV15	TRBJ2-3	TRBD2	TGTGCCACCAGCAGTGGGACTATCGGTAGCACAGATACGCAGTATTTT	CATSSGTIGSTDTQYF
.	TRBV9	TRBJ2-1	TRBD2	TGTGCCAGCAGCCCGAAGACTAGCGGTCCTTCTCGAGCTATAGGTGAGCAGTTCTTC	CASSPKTSGPSRAIGEQFF
once	TRBV10-3	TRBJ2-5	.	TGTGCCATCAGTTCCTCGGGACAACAAGAGACCCAGTACTTC	CAISSSGQQETQYF
many	TRBV7-6	TRBJ2-1	.	TGTGCCAGCAGCTTAGGGGATGTCAATGAGCAGTTCTTC	CASSLGDVNEQFF